Sequencing of this TCR beta chain was carried out in a study of beta chain features in type 1 diabetes. At the level of the study: The number of sorted cells examined across all samples was some 100 million.

This CDR3 contains 13 residues. V was cut by 0 bases and J by 7 bases, with 9 bases left in between. CDR1 is LNHNV, CDR2 YYDKDF, per germline (reference sequence). cDNA synthesis used the whole RNA isolate, giving expressed TCRB sequences. Some clones are missing from TCRdb's copy, which holds only in-frame ones; the method was immunoSEQ multiplex PCR. The data show 600,000 or so clones, over 12% seen once. This clone was observed a handful of times. The target antigen is unknown. The study, taken as a whole, reports: Among patients with Type 1 diabetes, TCRB CDR3s were moderately but significantly shorter in every one of the four CD4+ subsets.

The chain couples TRBV15 to TRBJ2-5; tentatively, D is TRBD2 (5 bases). The source material was naive CD4+ T cells from blood. The sequence came from a man younger than 35 with type 1 diabetes. The CDR3 region is CATSRDREGTQYF. The CDR3 DNA reads as TGTGCCACCAGCAGAGATCGTGAGGGGACCCAGTACTTC.